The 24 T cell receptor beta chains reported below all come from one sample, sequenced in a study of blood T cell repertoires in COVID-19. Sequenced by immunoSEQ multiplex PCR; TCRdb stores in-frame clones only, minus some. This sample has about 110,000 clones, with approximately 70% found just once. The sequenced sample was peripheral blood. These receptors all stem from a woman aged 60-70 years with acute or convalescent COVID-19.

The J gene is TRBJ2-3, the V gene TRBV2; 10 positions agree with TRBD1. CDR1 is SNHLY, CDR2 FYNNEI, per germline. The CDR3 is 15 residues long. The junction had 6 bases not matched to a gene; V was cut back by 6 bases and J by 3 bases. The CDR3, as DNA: TGTGCCAGCAGCGCGACAGGGGGCCGAACAGATACGCAGTATTTT. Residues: CASSATGGRTDTQYF.

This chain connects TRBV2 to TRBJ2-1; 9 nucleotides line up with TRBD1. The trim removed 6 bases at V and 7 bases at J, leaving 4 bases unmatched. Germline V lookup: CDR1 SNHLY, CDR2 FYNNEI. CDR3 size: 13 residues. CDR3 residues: CASRGTGRNEQFF. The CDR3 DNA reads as TGTGCCAGCAGGGGGACAGGGAGGAATGAGCAGTTCTTC.

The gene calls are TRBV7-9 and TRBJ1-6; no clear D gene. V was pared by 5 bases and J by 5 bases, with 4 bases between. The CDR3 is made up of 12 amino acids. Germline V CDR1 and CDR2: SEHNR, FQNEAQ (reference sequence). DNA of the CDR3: TGTGCCAGCAGCGCAGATAATTCACCCCTCCACTTT. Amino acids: CASSADNSPLHF.

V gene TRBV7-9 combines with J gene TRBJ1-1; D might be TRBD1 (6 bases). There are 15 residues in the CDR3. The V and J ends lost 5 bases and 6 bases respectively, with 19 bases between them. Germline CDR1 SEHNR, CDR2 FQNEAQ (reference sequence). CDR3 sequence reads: CASSPPGTPTAEAFF. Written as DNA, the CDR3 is TGTGCCAGCAGCCCCCCCGGGACACCGACCGCTGAAGCTTTCTTT.

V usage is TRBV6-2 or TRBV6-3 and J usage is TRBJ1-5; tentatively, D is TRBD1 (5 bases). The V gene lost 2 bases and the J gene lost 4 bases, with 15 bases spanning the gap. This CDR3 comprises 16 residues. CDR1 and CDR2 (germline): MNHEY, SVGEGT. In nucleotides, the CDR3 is TGTGCCAGCAGTTACGTAGATGGGGCTAGGAATCAGCCCCAGCATTTT. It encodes CASSYVDGARNQPQHF.

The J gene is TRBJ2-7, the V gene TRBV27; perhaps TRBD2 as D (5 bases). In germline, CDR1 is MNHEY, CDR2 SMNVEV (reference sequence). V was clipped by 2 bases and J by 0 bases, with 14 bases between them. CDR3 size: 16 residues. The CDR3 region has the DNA TGTGCCAGCAGTTTAGTGGGAGAGGAGAGCTCCTACGAGCAGTACTTC. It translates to CASSLVGEESSYEQYF.

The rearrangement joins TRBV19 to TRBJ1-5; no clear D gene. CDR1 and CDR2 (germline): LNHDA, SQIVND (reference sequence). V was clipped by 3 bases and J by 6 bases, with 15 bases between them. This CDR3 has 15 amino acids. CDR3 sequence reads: CASSITHGGGQPQHF. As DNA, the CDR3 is TGTGCCAGTAGTATCACACACGGAGGCGGTCAGCCCCAGCATTTT.

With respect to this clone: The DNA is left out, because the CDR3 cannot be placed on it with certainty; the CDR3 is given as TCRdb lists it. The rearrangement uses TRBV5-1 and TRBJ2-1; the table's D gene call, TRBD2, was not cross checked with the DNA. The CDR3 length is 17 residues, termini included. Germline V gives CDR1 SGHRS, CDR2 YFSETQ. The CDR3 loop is CASSFGEGLAGNNEQFF.

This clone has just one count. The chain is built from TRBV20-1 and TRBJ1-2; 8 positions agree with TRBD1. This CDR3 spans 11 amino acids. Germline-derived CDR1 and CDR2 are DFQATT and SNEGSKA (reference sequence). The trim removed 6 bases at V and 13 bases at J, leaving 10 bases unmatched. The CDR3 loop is CSATTGAVATF. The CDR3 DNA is TGCAGTGCCACGACAGGGGCGGTGGCCACCTTC.

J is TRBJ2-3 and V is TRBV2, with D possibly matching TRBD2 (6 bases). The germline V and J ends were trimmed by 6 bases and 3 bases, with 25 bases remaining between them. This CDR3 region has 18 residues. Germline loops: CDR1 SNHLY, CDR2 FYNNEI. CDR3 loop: CASSHPALAWDRTDTQYF. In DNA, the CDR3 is TGTGCCAGCAGCCATCCTGCTCTAGCGTGGGATCGAACAGATACGCAGTATTTT.

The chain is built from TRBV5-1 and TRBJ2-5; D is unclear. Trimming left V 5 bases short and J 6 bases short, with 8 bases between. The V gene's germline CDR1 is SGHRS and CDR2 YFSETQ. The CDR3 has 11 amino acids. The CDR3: CASRELQTQYF. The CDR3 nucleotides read TGCGCCAGCAGGGAGTTACAGACCCAGTACTTC. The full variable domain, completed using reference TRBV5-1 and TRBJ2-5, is KAGVTQTPRYLIKTRGQQVTLSCSPISGHRSVSWYQQTPGQGLQFLFEYFSETQRNKGNFPGRFSGRQFSNSRSEMNVSTLELGDSALYLCASRELQTQYFGPGTRLLVL.

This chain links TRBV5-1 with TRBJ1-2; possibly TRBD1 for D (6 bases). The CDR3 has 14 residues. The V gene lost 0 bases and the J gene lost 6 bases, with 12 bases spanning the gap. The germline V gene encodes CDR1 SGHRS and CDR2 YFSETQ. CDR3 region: CASSLATGTDGYTF. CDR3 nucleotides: TGCGCCAGCAGCTTGGCCACAGGGACGGATGGCTACACCTTC.

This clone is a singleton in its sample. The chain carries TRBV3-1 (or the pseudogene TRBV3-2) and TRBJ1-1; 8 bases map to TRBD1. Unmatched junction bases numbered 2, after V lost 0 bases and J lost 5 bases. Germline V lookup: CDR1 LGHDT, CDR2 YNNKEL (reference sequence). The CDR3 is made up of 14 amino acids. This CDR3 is CASSQEYRGTEAFF. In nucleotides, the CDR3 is TGTGCCAGCAGCCAAGAGTACAGGGGGACTGAAGCTTTCTTT.

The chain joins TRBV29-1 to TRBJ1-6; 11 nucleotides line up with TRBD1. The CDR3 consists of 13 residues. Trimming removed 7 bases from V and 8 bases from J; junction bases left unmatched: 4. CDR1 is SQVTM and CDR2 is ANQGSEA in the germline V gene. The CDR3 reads CSARTGGDSPLHF. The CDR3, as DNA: TGCAGCGCCCGGACAGGGGGCGATTCACCCCTCCACTTT.

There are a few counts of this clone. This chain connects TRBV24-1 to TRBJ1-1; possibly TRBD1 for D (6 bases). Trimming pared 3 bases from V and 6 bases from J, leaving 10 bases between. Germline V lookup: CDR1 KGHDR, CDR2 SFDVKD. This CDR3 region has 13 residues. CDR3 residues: CATSDDYRAEAFF. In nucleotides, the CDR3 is TGTGCCACCAGTGATGATTACAGGGCTGAAGCTTTCTTT.

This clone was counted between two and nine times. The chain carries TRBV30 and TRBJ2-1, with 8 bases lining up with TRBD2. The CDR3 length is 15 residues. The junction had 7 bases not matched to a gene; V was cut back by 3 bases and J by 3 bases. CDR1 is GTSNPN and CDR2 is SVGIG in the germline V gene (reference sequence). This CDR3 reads CAWSKKTSGYNEQFF. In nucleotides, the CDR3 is TGTGCCTGGAGCAAGAAAACTAGCGGCTACAATGAGCAGTTCTTC.

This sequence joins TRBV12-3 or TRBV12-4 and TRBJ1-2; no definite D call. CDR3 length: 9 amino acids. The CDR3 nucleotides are TGTGCGACTCGACCGGGCTACACCTTC. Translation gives CATRPGYTF.

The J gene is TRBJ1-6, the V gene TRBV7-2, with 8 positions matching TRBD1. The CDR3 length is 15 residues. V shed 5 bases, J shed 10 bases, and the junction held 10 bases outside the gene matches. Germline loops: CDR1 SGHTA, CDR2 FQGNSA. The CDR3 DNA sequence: TGTGCCAGCAGCCCGACAGGGGTGAGTGTGTCACCCCTCCACTTT. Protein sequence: CASSPTGVSVSPLHF.

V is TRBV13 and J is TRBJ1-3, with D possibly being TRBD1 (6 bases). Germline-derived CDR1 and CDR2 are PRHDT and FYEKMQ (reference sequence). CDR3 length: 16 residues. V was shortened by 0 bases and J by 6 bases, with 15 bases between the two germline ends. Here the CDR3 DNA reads TGTGCCAGCAGCTTAGGTTCAAGGGGGATAGAAAACACCATATATTTT. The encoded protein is CASSLGSRGIENTIYF.

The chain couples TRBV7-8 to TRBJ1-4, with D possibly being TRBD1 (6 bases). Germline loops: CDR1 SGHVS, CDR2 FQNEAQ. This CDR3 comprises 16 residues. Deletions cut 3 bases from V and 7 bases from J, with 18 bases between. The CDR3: CASSFIPGARGEKLFF. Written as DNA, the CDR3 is TGTGCCAGCAGCTTTATCCCAGGGGCCAGGGGTGAAAAACTGTTTTTT.

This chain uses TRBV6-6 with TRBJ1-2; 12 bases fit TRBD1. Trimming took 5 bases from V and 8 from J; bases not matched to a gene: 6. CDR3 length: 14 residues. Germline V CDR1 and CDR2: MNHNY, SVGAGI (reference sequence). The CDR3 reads CASSGTGTGGGYTF. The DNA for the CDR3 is TGTGCCAGCAGTGGGACCGGGACAGGGGGCGGCTACACCTTC.

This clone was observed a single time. CDR3 amino acids: CASSLGGKRNTEAFF. CDR3 bases: TGTGCCAGCAGTTTGGGCGGGAAAAGGAACACTGAAGCTTTCTTT. The V and J genes are TRBV28 and TRBJ1-1; D unresolved. This CDR3 is built from 15 residues. The germline V gene encodes CDR1 MDHEN and CDR2 SYDVKM. V was trimmed by 3 bases and J by 1 base, leaving 12 bases between them.

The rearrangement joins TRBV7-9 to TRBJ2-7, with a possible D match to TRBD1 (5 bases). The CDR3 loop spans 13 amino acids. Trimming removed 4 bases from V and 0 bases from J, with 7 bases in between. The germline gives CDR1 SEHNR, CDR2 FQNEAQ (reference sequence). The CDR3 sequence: CASSSTASYEQYF. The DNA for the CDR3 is TGTGCCAGCAGCTCGACAGCCTCCTACGAGCAGTACTTC.

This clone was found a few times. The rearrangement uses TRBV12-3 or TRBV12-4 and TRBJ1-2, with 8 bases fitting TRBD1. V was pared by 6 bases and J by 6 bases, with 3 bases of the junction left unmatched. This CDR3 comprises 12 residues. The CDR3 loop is CASRQGAHGYTF. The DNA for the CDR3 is TGTGCCAGCAGGCAGGGGGCCCATGGCTACACCTTC.